This TCR beta chain was sequenced for a study of T cells in Graves' hyperthyroidism and ophthalmopathy. General study findings and limits: The model made its ophthalmopathy prediction, and onset followed a median approximately six months later. Most expanded thyroid clonotypes above 0.001 also appeared in blood.

There were TCR beta CDR3 regions amplified from RNA transcripts. The HTBI set primed first-round TCR CDR3 RT-PCR. MiXCR, run by TCRdb on the multiplex PCR reads, gives a single entry per CDR3 protein. Here the sample spans 560,000 or so distinct CDR3 sequences, more than 45% being singletons. CDR3 length: 16 amino acids. The V gene's germline CDR1 is KGHDR and CDR2 SFDVKD. Trimming took 0 bases from V and 5 from J; bases not matched to a gene: 5. This clonotype was counted a single time. Its antigen is not known. Over 18 months, lack of ophthalmopathy progression marked Graves' hyperthyroidism as stable. Patients aged 18 to 65 had newly diagnosed hyperthyroidism of under 2 months' duration.

Sequenced input: peripheral blood or thyroid tissue (not recorded which). The chain employs TRBV24-1 and TRBJ2-7, with 11 bases matching TRBD1. This TCR derives from a woman aged 18-35 years with Graves' hyperthyroidism. The CDR3 DNA reads as TGTGCCACCAGTGATTTGATGGACAGGGGGCACGACGAGCAGTACTTC. Its protein product is CATSDLMDRGHDEQYF.